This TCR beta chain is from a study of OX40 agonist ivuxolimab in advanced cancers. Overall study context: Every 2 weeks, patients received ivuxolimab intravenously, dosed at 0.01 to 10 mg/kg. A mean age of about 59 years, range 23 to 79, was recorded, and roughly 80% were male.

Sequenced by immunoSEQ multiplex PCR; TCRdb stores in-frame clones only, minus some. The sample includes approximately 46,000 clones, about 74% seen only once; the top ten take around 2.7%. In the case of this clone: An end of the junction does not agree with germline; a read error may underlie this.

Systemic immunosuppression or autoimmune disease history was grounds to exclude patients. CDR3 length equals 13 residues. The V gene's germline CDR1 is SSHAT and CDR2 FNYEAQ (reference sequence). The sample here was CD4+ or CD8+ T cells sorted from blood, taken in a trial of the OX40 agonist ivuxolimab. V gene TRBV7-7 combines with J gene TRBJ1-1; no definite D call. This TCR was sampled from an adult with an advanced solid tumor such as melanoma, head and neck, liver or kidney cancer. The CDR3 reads CASSLDYNTEAFF. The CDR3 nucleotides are TGTGCTAGCAGCTTGGATTACAACACTGAAGCTTTCTTT. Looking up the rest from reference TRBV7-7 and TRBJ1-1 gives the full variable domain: GAGVSQSPRYKVTKRGQDVTLRCDPISSHATLYWYQQALGQGPEFLTYFNYEAQPDKSGLPSDRFSAERPEGSISTLTIQRTEQRDSAMYRCASSLDYNTEAFFGQGTRLTVV.